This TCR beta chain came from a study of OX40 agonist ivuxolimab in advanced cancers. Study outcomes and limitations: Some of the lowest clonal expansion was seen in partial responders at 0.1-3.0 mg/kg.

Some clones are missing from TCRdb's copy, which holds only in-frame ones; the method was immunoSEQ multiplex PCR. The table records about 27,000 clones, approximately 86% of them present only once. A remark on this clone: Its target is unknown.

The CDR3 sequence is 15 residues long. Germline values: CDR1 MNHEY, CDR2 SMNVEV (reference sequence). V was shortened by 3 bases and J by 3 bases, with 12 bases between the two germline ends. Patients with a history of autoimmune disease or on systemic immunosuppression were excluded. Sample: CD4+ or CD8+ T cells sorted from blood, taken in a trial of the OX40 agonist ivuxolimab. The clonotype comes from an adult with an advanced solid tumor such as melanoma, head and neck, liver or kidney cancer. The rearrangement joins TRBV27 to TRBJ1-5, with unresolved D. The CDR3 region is CASSLGRGYNQPQHF. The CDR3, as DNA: TGTGCCAGCAGTTTGGGCAGAGGATACAATCAGCCCCAGCATTTT.